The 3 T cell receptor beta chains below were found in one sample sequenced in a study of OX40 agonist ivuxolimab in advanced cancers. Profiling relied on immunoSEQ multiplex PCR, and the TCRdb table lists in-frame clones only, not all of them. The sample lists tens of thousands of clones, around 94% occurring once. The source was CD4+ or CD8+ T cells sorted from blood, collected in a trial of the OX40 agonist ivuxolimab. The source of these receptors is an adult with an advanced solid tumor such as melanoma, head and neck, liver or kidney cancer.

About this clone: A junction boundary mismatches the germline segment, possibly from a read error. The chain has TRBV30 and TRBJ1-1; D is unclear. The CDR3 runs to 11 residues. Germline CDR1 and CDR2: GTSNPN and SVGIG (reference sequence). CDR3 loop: CAWSSWFTSLF. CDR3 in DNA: TGTGCCTGGAGTTCCTGGTTTACCTCCCTTTTT.

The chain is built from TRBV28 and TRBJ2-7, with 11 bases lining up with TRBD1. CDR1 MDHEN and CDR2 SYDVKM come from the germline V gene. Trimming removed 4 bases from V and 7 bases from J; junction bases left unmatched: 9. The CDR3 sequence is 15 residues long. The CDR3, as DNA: TGTGCCAGCAGTTCCAAAGGACAGGGGGCTGGAGAGCAGTACTTC. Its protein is CASSSKGQGAGEQYF.

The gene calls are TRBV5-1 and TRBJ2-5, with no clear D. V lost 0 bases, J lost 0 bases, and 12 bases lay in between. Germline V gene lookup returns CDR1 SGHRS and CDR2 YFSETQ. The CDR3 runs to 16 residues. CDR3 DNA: TGCGCCAGCAGCTTGGGGGCAATGGGGTACCAAGAGACCCAGTACTTC. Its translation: CASSLGAMGYQETQYF.